The table lists the clone carrying this T cell receptor (beta chain) with many counts. Its cognate antigen is unknown. Transcripts of RNA were the source for amplifying TCR beta CDR3 regions. An opening RT-PCR round employed HTBI primers and preceded a second-round multiplex PCR. TCRdb independently ran MiXCR on the multiplex PCR reads; one entry per CDR3 protein. Altogether under 350,000 distinct CDR3 sequences are present, 15% to 20% being singletons, with the ten largest covering roughly an eighth. This sample was included in a study of Graves' ophthalmopathy and Graves' hyperthyroidism. General study results and limits: Ophthalmopathy progression was predicted by the model at 70.59% sensitivity and about 72% specificity.

CDR3 length: 16 amino acids. Germline assignment: CDR1 SNHLY and CDR2 FYNNEI. Trimming cost V 5 bases and J 4 bases, with 20 bases left between them. This TCR was sampled from an adult man with Graves' ophthalmopathy. Sequencing was carried out using peripheral blood. The chain couples TRBV2 to TRBJ1-1; D ambiguous. CDR3 coding DNA: TGTGCCAGCAGTCCCGACACGGATGGTTTAGGCACTGAAGCTTTCTTT. As protein: CASSPDTDGLGTEAFF.